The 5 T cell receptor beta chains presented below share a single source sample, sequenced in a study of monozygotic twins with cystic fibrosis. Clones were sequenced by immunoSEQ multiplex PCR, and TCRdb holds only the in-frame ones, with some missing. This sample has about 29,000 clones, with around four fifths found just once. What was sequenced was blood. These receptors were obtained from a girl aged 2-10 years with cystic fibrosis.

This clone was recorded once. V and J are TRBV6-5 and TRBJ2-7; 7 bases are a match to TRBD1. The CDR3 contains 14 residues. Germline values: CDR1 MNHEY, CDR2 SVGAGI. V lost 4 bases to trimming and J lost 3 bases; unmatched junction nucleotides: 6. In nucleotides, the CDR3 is TGTGCCAGCAGTTGGGCGAGGGACAGCTACGAGCAGTACTTC. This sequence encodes CASSWARDSYEQYF.

CDR3 in amino acids: CASSLDRGPTEAFF. The DNA of the CDR3 is TGCGCCAGCAGCTTAGACAGGGGGCCCACTGAAGCTTTCTTT. The chain recombines TRBV5-1 with TRBJ1-1, with 10 bases that match TRBD1. Germline assignment: CDR1 SGHRS and CDR2 YFSETQ. This CDR3 is 14 amino acids long. V shed 2 bases, J shed 4 bases, and the junction held 2 bases outside the gene matches.

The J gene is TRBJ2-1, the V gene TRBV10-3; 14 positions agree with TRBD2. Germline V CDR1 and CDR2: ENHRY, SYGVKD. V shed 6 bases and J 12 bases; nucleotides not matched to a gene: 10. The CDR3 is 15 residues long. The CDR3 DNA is TGTGCCATCAGGATGGGACTAGCGGGAGAAGTAGTGCAGTTCTTC. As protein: CAIRMGLAGEVVQFF.

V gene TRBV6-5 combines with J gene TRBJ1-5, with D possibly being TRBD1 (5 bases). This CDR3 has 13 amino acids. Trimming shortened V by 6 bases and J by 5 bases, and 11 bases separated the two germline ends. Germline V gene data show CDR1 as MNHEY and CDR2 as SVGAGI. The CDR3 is CASSRDPHQPQHF. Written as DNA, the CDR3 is TGTGCCAGCAGCCGGGACCCCCATCAGCCCCAGCATTTT.

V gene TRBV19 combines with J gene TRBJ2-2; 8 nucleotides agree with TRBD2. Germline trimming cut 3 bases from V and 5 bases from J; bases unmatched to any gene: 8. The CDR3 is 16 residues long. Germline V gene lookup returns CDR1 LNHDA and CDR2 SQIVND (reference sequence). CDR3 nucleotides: TGTGCCAGTAGTATTGCAGCGGGAGATGGGACCGGGGAGCTGTTTTTT. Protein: CASSIAAGDGTGELFF.